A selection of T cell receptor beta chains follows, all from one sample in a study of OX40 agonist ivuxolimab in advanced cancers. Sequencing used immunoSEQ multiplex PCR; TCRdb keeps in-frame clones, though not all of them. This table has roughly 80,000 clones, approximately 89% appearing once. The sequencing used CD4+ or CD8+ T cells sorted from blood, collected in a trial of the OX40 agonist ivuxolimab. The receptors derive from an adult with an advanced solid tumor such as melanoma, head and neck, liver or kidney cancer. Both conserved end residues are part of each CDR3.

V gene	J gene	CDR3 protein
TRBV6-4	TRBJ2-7	CASEGGSYEQYF
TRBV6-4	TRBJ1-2	CAIQRDRDYTNYGYTF
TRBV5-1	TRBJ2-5	CASSSTRGGETQYF
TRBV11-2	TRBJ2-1	CASSLGIGGVSFF
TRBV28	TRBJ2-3	CASSGQTDTQYF
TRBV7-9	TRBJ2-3	CASSRFQGGDTQYF
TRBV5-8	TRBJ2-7	CASSFTGGGSYEQYF
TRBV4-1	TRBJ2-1	CASSTPGLAGGTYNEQFF
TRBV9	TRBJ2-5	CASSPGLTQETQYF
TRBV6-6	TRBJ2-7	CASSYSGLAGGPEQYF
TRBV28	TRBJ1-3	CASSNNGGGSGNTIYF
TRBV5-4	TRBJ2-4	CASSLAGGRNIQYF
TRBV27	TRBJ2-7	CASSLLGEQGANYEQYF
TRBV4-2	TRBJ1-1	CASSQQTGVGLAFF